The 3 T cell receptor beta chains below all came from one sample that was sequenced in a study of blood T cell repertoires in COVID-19. Clones were sequenced by immunoSEQ multiplex PCR, and TCRdb holds only the in-frame ones, with some missing. The table lists roughly 200,000 clones, 80% to 90% of them singletons. Sequenced sample: peripheral blood. The receptors stem from a man between 60 and 70 years old with acute or convalescent COVID-19.

The chain joins TRBV27 to TRBJ2-1; possibly TRBD1 for D (6 bases). Germline-derived CDR1 and CDR2 are MNHEY and SMNVEV (reference sequence). The CDR3 runs 12 residues. Trimming cost V 8 bases and J 3 bases, with 8 bases left between them. CDR3 amino acids: CASGDNYNEQFF. As DNA, the CDR3 is TGTGCCAGCGGGGACAACTACAATGAGCAGTTCTTC.

This chain uses TRBV7-2 with TRBJ2-1, with 7 bases lining up with TRBD2. CDR1 is SGHTA and CDR2 is FQGNSA in the germline V gene. V was clipped by 0 bases and J by 13 bases; unmatched bases: 6. CDR3 length: 13 amino acids. This chain's CDR3 is CASSLAGGRGQFF. The CDR3 nucleotides are TGTGCCAGCAGCTTAGCGGGCGGGAGAGGACAGTTCTTC.

This chain joins TRBV5-6 and TRBJ2-4; TRBD2 might be the D (6 bases). Trimming removed 2 bases at V and 9 bases at J, with 12 bases between. CDR3 size: 13 residues. CDR1 is SGHDT, CDR2 YYEEEE, per germline. The CDR3 nucleotides are TGTGCCAGCAGCTTAGGGACTGAAAGCATTCAGTACTTC. The encoded protein is CASSLGTESIQYF.